These 5 T cell receptor beta chains were sequenced from one sample in a study of early T cells in non-severe SARS-CoV-2 infection. Each CDR3 protein gets one entry after TCRdb re-called the 5' RACE reads with MiXCR. The sample holds approximately 80,000 distinct CDR3 sequences, about 11% seen once. Sequencing used whole blood, obtained at baseline. Every receptor here comes from an adult who was a healthcare worker with PCR-confirmed SARS-CoV-2 infection or an uninfected control (not recorded which).

Ten or more counts support this clonotype. J is TRBJ1-2 and V is TRBV18, with 8 bases matching TRBD1. Germline CDR1 and CDR2: KGHSH and LQKENI. V shed 4 bases, J shed 4 bases, and the junction held 2 bases outside the gene matches. CDR3 length: 13 amino acids. In DNA form, the CDR3 reads TGTGCCAGCTCACTGGACAGGGCCTATGGCTACACCTTC. As protein: CASSLDRAYGYTF.

The rearrangement joins TRBV2 to TRBJ2-7; TRBD2 is a possible D gene (6 bases). From germline, CDR1 is SNHLY and CDR2 FYNNEI. The CDR3 totals 14 residues. Trimming took off 2 bases at V and 0 bases at J, with 8 bases between the two ends. This CDR3 reads CASSESGGSYEQYF. Here the CDR3 DNA reads TGTGCCAGCAGTGAATCCGGGGGCTCCTACGAGCAGTACTTC.

V is TRBV4-1 and J is TRBJ2-1; tentatively, D is TRBD2 (5 bases). Germline CDR1 and CDR2: MGHRA and YSYEKL. This CDR3 has 16 residues. Trimming shortened V by 5 bases and J by 0 bases, and 14 bases separated the two germline ends. The DNA for the CDR3 is TGCGCCAGCAGCAATTTGAGGGTGAGCTCCTACAATGAGCAGTTCTTC. It translates to CASSNLRVSSYNEQFF.

Details on this clonotype: Relative to the germline gene, one junction end is altered; a read error may explain this. The chain combines TRBV9 with TRBJ1-2; 7 bases match TRBD1. The CDR3 runs to 14 residues. Per the germline V gene, CDR1 is SGDLS and CDR2 is YYNGEE. The CDR3 loop is CASSVATEPGQLDF. The CDR3 DNA follows: TGTGCCAGCAGCGTAGCGACCGAACCGGGACAGCTGGACTTC. Looking up the rest from reference TRBV9 and TRBJ1-2 gives the full variable domain: DSGVTQTPKHLITATGQRVTLRCSPRSGDLSVYWYQQSLDQGLQFLIQYYNGEERAKGNILERFSAQQFPDLHSELNLSSLELGDSALYFCASSVATEPGQLDFGSGTRLTVV.

This clonotype turned up a few times. The chain couples TRBV4-2 to TRBJ2-3, with D uncertain. The CDR3 extends over 16 amino acids. V lost 4 bases, J lost 2 bases, and 16 bases lay in between. The germline gives CDR1 LGHNA, CDR2 YNFKEQ. This chain's CDR3 is CASSLRLPPLTDTQYF. The CDR3 coding sequence is TGTGCCAGCAGCCTAAGACTTCCCCCTCTCACAGATACGCAGTATTTT.